This TCR beta chain was sequenced during a study of CD8 T cells in Susac syndrome. V was trimmed by 7 bases and J by 5 bases, leaving 17 bases between them. The CDR3 totals 13 residues. CDR1 is SQVTM, CDR2 ANQGSEA, per germline. Sequencing targeted TCR beta in T cells from blood (CD8+ and CD4+). TEMRA cells were enriched by FACS, and CD4+ and CD8+ T cells were negatively isolated. After extraction with the RNeasy kit, about 0.45 to 1 ug of the RNA was reverse transcribed using random hexamers. Across 54 Vbeta and 13 Jbeta, immunoSEQ multiplex PCR amplified TCR beta CDR3. TCRdb itself ran the immunoSEQ multiplex PCR reads through MiXCR, one entry per CDR3 protein. The sample has 150,000 to 200,000 distinct CDR3 sequences, about 95% seen once. Overall study results and limits: TCR sequencing and HLA analysis covered a relatively small number of individuals.

To note about this clonotype: Its target is not known.

This clonotype was sampled from a human donor in good health. The sequenced material came from CD4+ T cells from PBMCs. This chain connects TRBV29-1 to TRBJ2-5; D is possibly TRBD1 (6 bases). CDR3 loop: CSALTGPWETQYF. The CDR3 coding sequence is TGCAGCGCGCTGACAGGTCCGTGGGAGACCCAGTACTTC.